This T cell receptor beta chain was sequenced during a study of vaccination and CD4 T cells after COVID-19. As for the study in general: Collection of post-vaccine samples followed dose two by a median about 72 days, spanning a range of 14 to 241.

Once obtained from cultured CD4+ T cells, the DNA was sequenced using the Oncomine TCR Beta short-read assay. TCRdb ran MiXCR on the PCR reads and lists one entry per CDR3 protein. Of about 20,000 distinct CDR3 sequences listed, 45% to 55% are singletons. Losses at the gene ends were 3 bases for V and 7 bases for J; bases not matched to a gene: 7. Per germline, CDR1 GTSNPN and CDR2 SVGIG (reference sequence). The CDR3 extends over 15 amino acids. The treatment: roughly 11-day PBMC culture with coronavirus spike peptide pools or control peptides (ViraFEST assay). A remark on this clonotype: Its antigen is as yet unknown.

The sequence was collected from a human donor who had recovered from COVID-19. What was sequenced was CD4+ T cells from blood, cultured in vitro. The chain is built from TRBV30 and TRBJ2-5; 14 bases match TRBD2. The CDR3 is CAWSPTSGRARTQYF. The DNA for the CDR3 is TGTGCCTGGAGCCCGACTAGCGGGAGGGCCAGGACCCAGTACTTC. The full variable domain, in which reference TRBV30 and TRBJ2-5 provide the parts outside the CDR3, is SQTIHQWPATLVQPVGSPLSLECTVEGTSNPNLYWYRQAAGRGLQLLFYSVGIGQISSEVPQNLSASRPQDRQFILSSKKLLLSDSGFYLCAWSPTSGRARTQYFGPGTRLLVL.